This entry lists 21 T cell receptor beta chains sequenced from one sample in a study of coeliac disease. Sequencing was performed with immunoSEQ multiplex PCR; in TCRdb, only in-frame clones are kept and a portion is missing. Of thousands of clones in the sample, around 62% are singletons; the top ten hold 4.3%. What these receptors recognize is not known. Study findings and constraints: Active celiac intraepithelial and lamina propria samples had lower TRB and TRG clonality than control samples.

Material: lamina propria lymphocytes from the gut. The receptors were sampled from a woman under 30 with active celiac disease.

The chain employs TRBV25-1 and TRBJ2-7; the D gene is possibly TRBD2 (6 bases). This CDR3 region has 14 residues. Trimming removed 6 bases from V and 4 bases from J, with 16 bases in between. Germline lookup yields CDR1 MGHDK and CDR2 SYGVNS. The CDR3 nucleotides read TGTGCCAGCAGGGGGGGAGTTGGAGAGTACGAGCAGTACTTC. It translates to CASRGGVGEYEQYF.

The chain combines TRBV18 with TRBJ2-1, with D perhaps matching TRBD2 (6 bases). The CDR3 extends over 14 amino acids. Germline values: CDR1 KGHSH, CDR2 LQKENI. V was cut by 4 bases and J by 2 bases, with 9 bases left in between. CDR3 amino acids: CASSRRDAYNEQFF. The CDR3 coding sequence is TGTGCCAGCTCACGGCGGGATGCCTACAATGAGCAGTTCTTC.

The chain combines TRBV5-1 with TRBJ1-1; D remains ambiguous. Germline assignment: CDR1 SGHRS and CDR2 YFSETQ. This CDR3 has 12 amino acids. V lost 0 bases, J lost 7 bases, and 7 bases lay in between. Written as DNA, the CDR3 is TGCGCCAGCAGCTTGGGCGGAAATGAAGCTTTCTTT. Its translation: CASSLGGNEAFF.

This chain joins TRBV7-2 and TRBJ2-5, with a weak D call TRBD2 (6 bases). CDR1 and CDR2 from the germline V gene are SGHTA and FQGNSA. The ends were cut back, 5 bases at V and 0 bases at J, with 16 bases in the middle. The length of the CDR3 is 16 residues. The CDR3 DNA is TGTGCCAGCAGCCCCCAATTCCGGGACTACCAAGAGACCCAGTACTTC. Translating gives CASSPQFRDYQETQYF.

J is TRBJ2-1 and V is TRBV6-6, with TRBD2 identical over 13 bases. The CDR3 length is 16 residues. Germline CDR1 is MNHNY and CDR2 is SVGAGI (reference sequence). With V trimmed by 2 bases and J by 2 bases, 0 bases remained unmatched. CDR3 loop: CASSYTSGGAYNEQFF. DNA of the CDR3: TGTGCCAGCAGTTACACTAGCGGGGGGGCCTACAATGAGCAGTTCTTC.

This clone was found once. This chain joins TRBV7-8 and TRBJ1-1; D call uncertain. Trimming left V 5 bases short and J 0 bases short, with 13 bases between. Per germline, CDR1 SGHVS and CDR2 FQNEAQ. The CDR3 consists of 15 residues. The DNA of the CDR3 is TGTGCCAGCAGCGCGCAAGCTCTTATGAACACTGAAGCTTTCTTT. Translating it yields CASSAQALMNTEAFF.

The V gene is TRBV18, the J gene TRBJ1-1; D is uncertain. The length of the CDR3 is 13 residues. The V end lost 2 bases, the J end lost 0 bases, and 4 bases lay between the germline ends. Germline CDR1 is KGHSH and CDR2 is LQKENI. This chain's CDR3 is CASSPEMNTEAFF. The CDR3 DNA is TGTGCCAGCTCACCAGAGATGAACACTGAAGCTTTCTTT.

J is TRBJ2-7 and V is TRBV29-1, with 10 nucleotides matching TRBD1. The CDR3 runs to 13 residues. The J segment lost 3 bases and the V segment lost 7 bases, leaving 6 bases of the junction unmatched. The germline CDR1 and CDR2 sequences are SQVTM and ANQGSEA. The CDR3 DNA is TGCAGCGCCTCCGGGACAGGGGTCTACGAGCAGTACTTC. Its translation: CSASGTGVYEQYF.

This clone has a handful of counts. The chain links TRBV9 to TRBJ2-7; possibly TRBD2 for D (5 bases). Trimming cost V 0 bases and J 6 bases, with 10 bases left between them. This CDR3 region has 13 residues. Germline CDR1 SGDLS, CDR2 YYNGEE. The CDR3 DNA is TGTGCCAGCAGCGTAGCTCAGAGCGGCGAGCAGTACTTC. The encoded protein is CASSVAQSGEQYF.

V and J are TRBV7-8 and TRBJ2-1; 9 bases map to TRBD2. V dropped 5 bases and J dropped 6; count of bases not matched to a gene: 8. Per the germline V gene, CDR1 is SGHVS and CDR2 is FQNEAQ. CDR3 size: 15 residues. In DNA, the CDR3 is TGTGCCAGCAGCCTACTGCGGGGGGGCCCCAATGAGCAGTTCTTC. Translated, it gives CASSLLRGGPNEQFF.

The chain employs TRBV28 and TRBJ2-2; perhaps TRBD2 as D (5 bases). Per germline, CDR1 MDHEN and CDR2 SYDVKM. CDR3 length: 12 amino acids. Deletions cut 5 bases from V and 16 bases from J, with 17 bases between. The CDR3 bases are TGTGCCAGCAGTAACCACCCGAGGGTTGGGTTTTTT. This encodes CASSNHPRVGFF.

The V and J genes are TRBV28 and TRBJ1-5, with D perhaps matching TRBD1 (5 bases). V shed 8 bases and J shed 7 bases, with 18 bases lying between them. Germline lookup yields CDR1 MDHEN and CDR2 SYDVKM. The CDR3 spans 14 residues. CDR3 amino acids: CASSLPGPQQPQHF. CDR3 in DNA: TGTGCCAGCTCCCTCCCAGGGCCACAGCAGCCCCAGCATTTT.

This chain's CDR3 is CASSYTEGVNTEAFF. The CDR3 DNA is TGTGCCAGCAGTTACACAGAGGGAGTGAACACTGAAGCTTTCTTT. This chain links TRBV6-6 with TRBJ1-1; no clear D. The CDR3 extends over 15 amino acids. The germline gives CDR1 MNHNY, CDR2 SVGAGI (reference sequence). Trimming removed 2 bases from V and 0 bases from J, with 10 bases in between.

Worth noting for this clone: The sample holds other DNA sequences that translate to the same CDR3. The chain couples TRBV18 to TRBJ2-3, with TRBD1 matching 7 bases. The V gene end was trimmed by 1 base and the J gene end by 4 bases; junction bases not matched to a gene: 5. CDR1 is KGHSH, CDR2 LQKENI, per germline. CDR3 size: 15 residues. CDR3 coding DNA: TGTGCCAGCTCACCACAGGGGGCACGGGCAGATACGCAGTATTTT. As protein: CASSPQGARADTQYF. Together with reference TRBV18 and TRBJ2-3, the CDR3 gives the full variable domain: NAGVMQNPRHLVRRRGQEARLRCSPMKGHSHVYWYRQLPEEGLKFMVYLQKENIIDESGMPKERFSAEFPKEGPSILRIQQVVRGDSAAYFCASSPQGARADTQYFGPGTRLTVL.

The CDR3 sequence is CASAQGGQTNEKLFF. The CDR3 DNA reads as TGTGCCAGCGCCCAGGGGGGTCAAACTAATGAAAAACTGTTTTTT. The J gene is TRBJ1-4, the V gene TRBV28, with TRBD1 identical over 7 bases. The CDR3 has 15 amino acids. Germline V lookup: CDR1 MDHEN, CDR2 SYDVKM. V dropped 8 bases and J dropped 1; count of bases not matched to a gene: 7.

This chain uses TRBV5-6 with TRBJ2-7, with 10 nucleotides matching TRBD1. CDR3 length: 15 amino acids. CDR1 is SGHDT and CDR2 is YYEEEE in the germline V gene. The V and J ends lost 3 bases and 3 bases, in that order; junction bases with no gene match: 6. Written as DNA, the CDR3 is TGTGCCAGCAGCTCCTGGACAGGGGGTGGCTACGAGCAGTACTTC. It is translated as CASSSWTGGGYEQYF.

In DNA form, the CDR3 reads TGTGCCATCAGTGGGGAACAGGGCTCCTACGAGCAGTACTTC. Its protein is CAISGEQGSYEQYF. The chain is built from TRBV10-3 and TRBJ2-7; a weak D match, TRBD1 (6 bases). Germline values: CDR1 ENHRY, CDR2 SYGVKD. CDR3 size: 14 residues. The V end lost 4 bases, the J end lost 0 bases, and 10 bases lay between the germline ends.

The chain couples TRBV5-1 to TRBJ2-7, with D possibly TRBD2 on 5 matching bases. Germline CDR1 SGHRS, CDR2 YFSETQ. The CDR3 consists of 14 residues. V lost 4 bases to trimming and J lost 4 bases, with 15 bases between them. CDR3 region: CASSLGGQLYEQYF. The CDR3 bases are TGCGCCAGCAGCCTTGGAGGCCAGCTTTACGAGCAGTACTTC.

The chain uses TRBV7-9 and TRBJ2-1; 15 bases align to TRBD2. Germline CDR1 SEHNR, CDR2 FQNEAQ (reference sequence). CDR3 length equals 13 residues. Unmatched junction bases numbered 7, after V lost 7 bases and J lost 15 bases. CDR3 bases: TGTGCCAGCACCGGACTAGCGGGGGGGCAGAGGTTCTTC. Amino acids: CASTGLAGGQRFF.

The rearrangement uses TRBV6-5 and TRBJ2-7; TRBD1 might be the D (6 bases). Trimming stripped 2 bases from V and 3 bases from J, with 14 bases between. The CDR3 loop spans 15 amino acids. Germline CDR1 MNHEY, CDR2 SVGAGI. The CDR3 spells CASSYLLGAGYEQYF. The CDR3 DNA reads as TGTGCCAGCAGTTACCTGCTGGGGGCTGGCTACGAGCAGTACTTC.

The gene calls are TRBV7-6 and TRBJ2-2, with 7 bases matching TRBD1. The J segment lost 1 base and the V segment lost 1 base, leaving 9 bases of the junction unmatched. Looked up from germline, CDR1 is SGHVS and CDR2 is FNYEAQ. The CDR3 is 18 residues long. CDR3 coding DNA: TGTGCCAGCAGCTTAGGGACCGAATGGACAGGGAACACCGGGGAGCTGTTTTTT. It specifies CASSLGTEWTGNTGELFF.